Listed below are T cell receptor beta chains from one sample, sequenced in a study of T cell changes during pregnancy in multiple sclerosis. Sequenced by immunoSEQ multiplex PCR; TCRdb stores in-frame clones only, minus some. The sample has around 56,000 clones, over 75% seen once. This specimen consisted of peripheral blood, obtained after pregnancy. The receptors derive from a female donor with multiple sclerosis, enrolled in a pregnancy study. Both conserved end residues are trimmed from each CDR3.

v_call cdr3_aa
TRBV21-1 ASSKEVRAASNQPQH
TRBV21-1 ASSKVNRRVRRQY
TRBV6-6 ASSITGEGNQPQH
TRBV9 ASSVAMGDRSATNEKLF
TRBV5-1 ASSFIAGNTEAF
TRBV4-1 ASSQRRERPTNYGYT
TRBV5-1 ASSWGQGSYEQY
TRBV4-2 ASSQGDRGREDTIY
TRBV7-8 ASTPSSLITDTQY
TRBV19 ASSIGEGATDTQY
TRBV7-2 ASSSFIDTEAF
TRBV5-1 ASSYDRNTEAF
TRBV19 ASSILNQPQH
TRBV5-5 ASSLNPGQQHQPQH
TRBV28 ASSGLPTGTYNEQF
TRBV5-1 ASTNEGAWSYNEQF
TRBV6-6 ASSYSGRSYGYT
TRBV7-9 ASSSRTGGEKLF
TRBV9 ASSFRQTANEKLF
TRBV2 ASSELYADNEQF
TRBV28 ASSPGTRSYGYT
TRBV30 AWSVLGGNSPLH
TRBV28 ASSPLGSSGEQY
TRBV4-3 ASSQIRGRSGNTIY
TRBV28 ASSPTGTEAF
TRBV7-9 ASSLVAGGQETQY